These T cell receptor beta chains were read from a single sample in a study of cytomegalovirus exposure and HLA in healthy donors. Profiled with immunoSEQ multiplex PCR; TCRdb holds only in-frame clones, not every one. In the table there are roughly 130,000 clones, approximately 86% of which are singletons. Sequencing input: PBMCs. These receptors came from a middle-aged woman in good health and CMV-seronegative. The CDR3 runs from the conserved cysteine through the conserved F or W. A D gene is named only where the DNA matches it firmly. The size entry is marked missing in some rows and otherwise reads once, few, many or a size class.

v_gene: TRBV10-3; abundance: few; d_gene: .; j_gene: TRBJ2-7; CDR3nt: TGTGCCATCAGTGAGCCAACTAACTACGAGCAGTACTTC; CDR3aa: CAISEPTNYEQYF
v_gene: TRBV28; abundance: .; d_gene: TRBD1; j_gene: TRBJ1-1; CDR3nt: TGTGCCAGCAGTTCGACAGGGGTATTTATGAACACTGAAGCTTTCTTT; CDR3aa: CASSSTGVFMNTEAFF
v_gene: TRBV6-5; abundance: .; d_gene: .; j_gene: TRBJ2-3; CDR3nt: TGTGCCAGCAGTTACCGGAGTAGCACAGATACGCAGTATTTT; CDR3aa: CASSYRSSTDTQYF
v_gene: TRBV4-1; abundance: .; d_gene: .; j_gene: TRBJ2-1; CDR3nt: TGCGCCAGCAGCCAAGGAGAGTACAATGAGCAGTTCTTC; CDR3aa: CASSQGEYNEQFF
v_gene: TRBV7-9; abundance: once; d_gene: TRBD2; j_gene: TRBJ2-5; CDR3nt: TGTGCCAGCAGCCCCGGGACTAGCGGGAGGGCCGGTGAGACCCAGTACTTC; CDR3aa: CASSPGTSGRAGETQYF
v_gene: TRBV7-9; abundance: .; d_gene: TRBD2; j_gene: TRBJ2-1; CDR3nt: TGTGCCAGCAGCTTACGAGGACTAGCGGGAGTTAGCCCCTACAATGAGCAGTTCTTC; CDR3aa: CASSLRGLAGVSPYNEQFF
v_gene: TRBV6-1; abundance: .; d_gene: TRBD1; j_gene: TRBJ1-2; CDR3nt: TGTGCCAGCAGTGAAGTGGGGACAGCCTATGGCTACACCTTC; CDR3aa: CASSEVGTAYGYTF
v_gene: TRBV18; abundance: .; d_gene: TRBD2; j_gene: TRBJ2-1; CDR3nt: TGTGCCAGCTCACCAGCTAGCGGAACGGCTTACAATGAGCAGTTCTTC; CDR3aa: CASSPASGTAYNEQFF
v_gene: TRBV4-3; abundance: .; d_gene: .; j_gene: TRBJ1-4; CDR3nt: TGCGCCAGCAGCGAAGCGTCGGGGGGCCCGGAAAAACTGTTTTTT; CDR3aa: CASSEASGGPEKLFF
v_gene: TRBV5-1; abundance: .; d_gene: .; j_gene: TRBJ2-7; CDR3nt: TGCGCCAGCAGCCTCTTCGCGGGTGCCTACGAGCAGTACTTC; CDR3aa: CASSLFAGAYEQYF
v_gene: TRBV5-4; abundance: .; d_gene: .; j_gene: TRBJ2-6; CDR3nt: TGTGCCAGCAGCTGGGCAGGGACTGGGGCCAACGTCCTGACTTTC; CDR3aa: CASSWAGTGANVLTF
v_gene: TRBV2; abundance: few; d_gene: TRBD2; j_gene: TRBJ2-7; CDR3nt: TGTGCCAGCAGTGAAGCCCTAGCGGGAGGAGAGCAGTACTTC; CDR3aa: CASSEALAGGEQYF
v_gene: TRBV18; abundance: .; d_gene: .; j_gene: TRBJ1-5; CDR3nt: TGTGCCAGCTCACCGACAGCTGATTATAGCAATCAGCCCCAGCATTTT; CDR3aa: CASSPTADYSNQPQHF
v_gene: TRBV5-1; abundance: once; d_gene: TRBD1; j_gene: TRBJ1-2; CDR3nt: TGCGCCAGCAGCTTTGACAGGGGCGCGGATGGCTACACCTTC; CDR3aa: CASSFDRGADGYTF
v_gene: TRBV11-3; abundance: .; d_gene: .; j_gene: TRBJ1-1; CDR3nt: TGTGCCAGCAACAGGTTCGGGAGCACTGAAGCTTTCTTT; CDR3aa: CASNRFGSTEAFF
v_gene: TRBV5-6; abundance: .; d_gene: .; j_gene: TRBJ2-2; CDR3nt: TGTGCCAGCAGGCTAGCAGGCAACACCGGGGAGCTGTTTTTT; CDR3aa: CASRLAGNTGELFF
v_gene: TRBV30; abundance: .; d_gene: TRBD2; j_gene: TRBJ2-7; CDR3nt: TGTGCCTGGGAACCCCCGGGGGGGGAGCAGTACTTC; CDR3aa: CAWEPPGGEQYF
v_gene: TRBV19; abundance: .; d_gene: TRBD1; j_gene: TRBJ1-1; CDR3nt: TGTGCCACACGGACAGGGGGCACTGAAGCTTTCTTT; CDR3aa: CATRTGGTEAFF
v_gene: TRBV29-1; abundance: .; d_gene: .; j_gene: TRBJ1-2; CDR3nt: TGCAGCGCAGGACCTACTAGATATGGCTACACCTTC; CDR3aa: CSAGPTRYGYTF
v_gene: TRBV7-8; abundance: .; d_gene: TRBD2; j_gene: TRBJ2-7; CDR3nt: TGTGCCAGCAGCTTAGGAAGACTAGCGGGGATCTACGAGCAGTACTTC; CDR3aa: CASSLGRLAGIYEQYF
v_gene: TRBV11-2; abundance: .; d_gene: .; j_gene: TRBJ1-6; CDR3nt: TGTGCCAGCAGCTCCATCTATAATTCACCCCTCCACTTT; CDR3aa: CASSSIYNSPLHF
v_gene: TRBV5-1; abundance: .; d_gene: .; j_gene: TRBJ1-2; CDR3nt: TGCGCCAGCAGCTTTGTAGGGGACTATGGCTACACCTTC; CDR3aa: CASSFVGDYGYTF
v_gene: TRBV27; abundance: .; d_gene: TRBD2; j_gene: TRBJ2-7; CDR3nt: TGTGCCAGCAGCCAACAGGCGGGAGGGTCCTACGAGCAGTACTTC; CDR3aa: CASSQQAGGSYEQYF
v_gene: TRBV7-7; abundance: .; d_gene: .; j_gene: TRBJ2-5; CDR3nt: TGTGCTAGCAGCTTAGACAGGCAAGAGACCCAGTACTTC; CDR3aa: CASSLDRQETQYF
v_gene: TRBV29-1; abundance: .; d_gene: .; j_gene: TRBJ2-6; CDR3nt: TGCAGCGTTCAATCCTCTGGGGCCAACGTCCTGACTTTC; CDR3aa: CSVQSSGANVLTF
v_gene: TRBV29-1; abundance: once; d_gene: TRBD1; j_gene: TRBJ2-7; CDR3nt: TGCAGCGTTGAAGAACTACAAGCCGGGACAGGGGTCTACGAGCAGTACTTC; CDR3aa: CSVEELQAGTGVYEQYF
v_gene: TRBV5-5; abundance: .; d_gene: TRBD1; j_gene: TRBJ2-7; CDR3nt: TGTGCCAGCAGCTTGGAGACAGGGGAGGCCTACGAGCAGTACTTC; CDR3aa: CASSLETGEAYEQYF
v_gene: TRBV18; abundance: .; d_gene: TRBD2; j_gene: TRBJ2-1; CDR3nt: TGTGCCAGCTCATTCTTGGGACTAGCGGGAGCAAGGAATGAGCAGTTCTTC; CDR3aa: CASSFLGLAGARNEQFF
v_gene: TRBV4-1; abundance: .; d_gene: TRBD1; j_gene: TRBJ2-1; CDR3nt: TGCGCCAGCAGCCCAATTTTGAAGGGGGCGGAGCAGTTCTTC; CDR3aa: CASSPILKGAEQFF
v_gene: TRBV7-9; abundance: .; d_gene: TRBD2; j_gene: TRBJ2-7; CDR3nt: TGTTCCAGCAGCTTCGTAGCGGGAGGGCAAGAGCAGTACTTC; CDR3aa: CSSSFVAGGQEQYF
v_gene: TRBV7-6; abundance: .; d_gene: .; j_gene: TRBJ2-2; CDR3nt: TGTGCCAGCAGCTTAGGCATAACTCACACCGGGGAGCTGTTTTTT; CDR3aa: CASSLGITHTGELFF
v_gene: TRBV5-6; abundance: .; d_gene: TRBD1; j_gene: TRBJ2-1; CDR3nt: TGTGCCAGCAGCGGGGACAGGGGGGACAATGAGCAGTTCTTC; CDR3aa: CASSGDRGDNEQFF
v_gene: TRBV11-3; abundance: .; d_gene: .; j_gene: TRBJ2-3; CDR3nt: TGTGCCAGCAGCTTAGATGGCGGGAACCATGGGGTTACGCAGTATTTT; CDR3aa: CASSLDGGNHGVTQYF